The 20 T cell receptor beta chains in this list originate from one sample, sequenced in a study of shared clonotypes between healthy human individuals. Assay used: immunoSEQ multiplex PCR; TCRdb lists only in-frame clones, some missing. The sample has around 1.4 million clones, approximately 98.5% seen once; the top ten hold 0.36%. Source material: naive CD4+ T cells sorted from blood. Subset indicated: CD45RA+ positively selected. These receptors were obtained from a young man in good health.

This chain joins TRBV7-9 and TRBJ2-6; perhaps TRBD2 as D (5 bases). This CDR3 has 15 amino acids. Germline lookup yields CDR1 SEHNR and CDR2 FQNEAQ (reference sequence). V was trimmed by 3 bases and J by 2 bases, leaving 8 bases between them. DNA for the CDR3: TGTGCCAGCAGCTTGAGGGTGGCTGGGGCCAACGTCCTGACTTTC. Its translation is CASSLRVAGANVLTF. Complete variable domain (other parts from reference TRBV7-9 and TRBJ2-6): DTGVSQNPRHKITKRGQNVTFRCDPISEHNRLYWYRQTLGQGPEFLTYFQNEAQLEKSRLLSDRFSAERPKGSFSTLEIQRTEQGDSAMYLCASSLRVAGANVLTFGAGSRLTVL.

The chain uses TRBV30 and TRBJ2-5; unclear D gene. In germline, CDR1 is GTSNPN, CDR2 SVGIG (reference sequence). This CDR3 is built from 11 residues. Trimming stripped 1 base from V and 8 bases from J, with 8 bases between. The CDR3 reads CAWSGLKTQYF. The CDR3 DNA reads as TGTGCCTGGAGTGGCCTTAAAACCCAGTACTTC.

The chain combines TRBV5-1 with TRBJ2-7; maybe TRBD2 (5 bases). Germline CDR1 and CDR2: SGHRS and YFSETQ. The ends were cut back, 3 bases at V and 2 bases at J, with 12 bases in the middle. This CDR3 region has 14 residues. CDR3 amino acids: CASSSNTGTYEQYF. CDR3 DNA: TGCGCCAGCAGCTCGAACACGGGAACCTACGAGCAGTACTTC.

This clone has just one count. For the CDR3, the DNA is TGTGCCAGCAGTAACCGACAGTCGATGAACACTGAAGCTTTCTTT. Residues: CASSNRQSMNTEAFF. This chain uses TRBV28 with TRBJ1-1, with D maybe TRBD1 (5 bases). In germline, CDR1 is MDHEN, CDR2 SYDVKM. The CDR3 sequence is 15 residues long. V lost 5 bases and J 0 bases, leaving 13 bases between the germline ends.

The V gene is TRBV19, the J gene TRBJ1-2; D possibly corresponds to TRBD1 (6 bases). CDR1 LNHDA and CDR2 SQIVND come from the germline V gene (reference sequence). V was cut by 10 bases and J by 8 bases, with 17 bases left in between. The CDR3 loop spans 12 amino acids. This CDR3 reads CATNEQGNGYTF. CDR3 nucleotides: TGTGCCACCAATGAACAGGGAAACGGCTACACCTTC.

CDR3 sequence (DNA): TGCAGCGTTTCGGCTCGCCTTAGCACAGATACGCAGTATTTT. This sequence encodes CSVSARLSTDTQYF. The chain couples TRBV29-1 to TRBJ2-3; D unclear. CDR1 and CDR2 (germline): SQVTM, ANQGSEA. Trimming removed 5 bases at V and 0 bases at J, with 12 bases between. The CDR3 sequence is 14 residues long.

On this clone: Other DNA sequences of this sample code for an identical CDR3. This chain uses TRBV14 with TRBJ2-7; 12 bases agree with TRBD2. Losses at the gene ends were 4 bases for V and 6 bases for J; bases not matched to a gene: 7. The CDR3 has 15 amino acids. CDR1 is SGHDN and CDR2 is FVKESK in the germline V gene. In DNA form, the CDR3 reads TGTGCCAGCAGCCGAAGACTAGCGGGAGCGGGCGAGCAGTACTTC. Its translation: CASSRRLAGAGEQYF.

The V call is TRBV5-1, the J call TRBJ1-1; the match to TRBD1 covers 9 bases. The CDR3 sequence is 16 residues long. Germline lookup yields CDR1 SGHRS and CDR2 YFSETQ. V dropped 2 bases and J dropped 0; count of bases not matched to a gene: 5. The DNA of the CDR3 is TGCGCCAGCAGCTTTAGACAGGGGGGGTTGAACACTGAAGCTTTCTTT. Amino acids: CASSFRQGGLNTEAFF.

This clone was counted once. Other nucleotide sequences from this sample produce the same CDR3. The chain employs TRBV28 and TRBJ1-5, with D hard to call. V shed 4 bases and J shed 6 bases, with 7 bases lying between them. The length of the CDR3 is 12 residues. The germline V gene has CDR1 MDHEN and CDR2 SYDVKM. The CDR3 protein is CASSSTVQPQHF. The CDR3 DNA is TGTGCCAGCAGTTCCACAGTTCAGCCCCAGCATTTT.

The CDR3 DNA reads as TGTGCCAGCTCACCACCGAACCCGGGGGGAACATCCTACGAGCAGTACTTC. It codes for CASSPPNPGGTSYEQYF. This sequence joins TRBV18 and TRBJ2-7; 7 nucleotides line up with TRBD2. CDR3 size: 17 residues. Germline assignment: CDR1 KGHSH and CDR2 LQKENI. After removal of 0 bases from V and 1 base from J, the junction contained 9 bases not matched to a gene.

This clone has only one observation. The chain is built from TRBV5-8 and TRBJ2-1; D call uncertain. The CDR3 sequence is 14 residues long. Per germline, CDR1 SGHTS and CDR2 YDEGEE. The V gene lost 1 base and the J gene lost 4 bases, with 9 bases spanning the gap. This CDR3 is CASSLKAEYNEQFF. The CDR3 DNA reads as TGTGCCAGCAGCTTGAAAGCAGAATACAATGAGCAGTTCTTC.

The V call is TRBV4-1, the J call TRBJ1-4, with a tentative D call TRBD1 (5 bases). Between the trimmed V and J ends, which lost 7 bases and 3 bases, there was a span of 18 bases. The CDR3 is 16 amino acids. Germline values: CDR1 MGHRA, CDR2 YSYEKL. DNA for the CDR3: TGCGCCAGCACCCTGGGGTTGGGGGAGGCTAATGAAAAACTGTTTTTT. Protein product: CASTLGLGEANEKLFF.

CDR3 in DNA: TGTGCCAGCAGCCGTCTTACAGGCAGGGGGCTTTCCTACGAGCAGTACTTC. Translation gives CASSRLTGRGLSYEQYF. This sequence joins TRBV5-4 and TRBJ2-7; 8 nucleotides agree with TRBD1. The ends lost 4 bases at V and 1 base at J; junction bases unmatched: 13. Germline V gene sequence: CDR1 SGHNT, CDR2 YYREEE (reference sequence). The CDR3 has 17 amino acids.

V gene TRBV18 combines with J gene TRBJ2-5; perhaps D is TRBD1 or TRBD2 (5 bases each). With 6 bases removed from V and 7 bases from J, the gap between germline ends came to 21 bases. Germline CDR1 reads KGHSH; CDR2 reads LQKENI. The CDR3 is made up of 15 amino acids. The CDR3 DNA sequence: TGTGCCAGCTCGGGGGTTTCAGAGTCCCTAGTGACCCAGTACTTC. Amino acid sequence: CASSGVSESLVTQYF. Combining the CDR3 with reference TRBV18 and TRBJ2-5 gives the whole variable domain NAGVMQNPRHLVRRRGQEARLRCSPMKGHSHVYWYRQLPEEGLKFMVYLQKENIIDESGMPKERFSAEFPKEGPSILRIQQVVRGDSAAYFCASSGVSESLVTQYFGPGTRLLVL.

This clone was recorded once. The V gene is TRBV7-2, the J gene TRBJ2-3; 8 bases agree with TRBD2. From germline, CDR1 is SGHTA and CDR2 FQGNSA. CDR3 length: 15 residues. The junction had 4 bases not matched to a gene; V was cut back by 1 base and J by 4 bases. The CDR3 spells CASSLVGRAPDTQYF. The CDR3, as DNA: TGTGCCAGCAGCTTAGTCGGGAGGGCCCCAGATACGCAGTATTTT.

The J gene is TRBJ2-7, the V gene TRBV2; TRBD1 is a possible D gene (6 bases). The germline V gene has CDR1 SNHLY and CDR2 FYNNEI. The germline V and J ends were trimmed by 8 bases and 2 bases, with 16 bases remaining between them. The CDR3 sequence is 14 residues long. DNA for the CDR3: TGTGCCAGCTCAACAGGGATAACTACCTACGAGCAGTACTTC. Its translation: CASSTGITTYEQYF.

The chain links TRBV6-6 to TRBJ2-1; D is possibly TRBD1 (6 bases). Trimming took 4 bases from V and 0 from J, leaving 13 bases between them. The CDR3 is 16 amino acids. CDR1 is MNHNY, CDR2 SVGAGI, per germline (reference sequence). This chain's CDR3 is CASSSLQGTSYNEQFF. CDR3 DNA sequence: TGTGCCAGCAGTTCGTTACAGGGCACCTCCTACAATGAGCAGTTCTTC.

The chain carries TRBV5-4 and TRBJ1-1; a possible D gene is TRBD1 (5 bases). V lost 0 bases and J 1 base, leaving 13 bases between the germline ends. The CDR3 has 16 amino acids. The germline CDR1 and CDR2 sequences are SGHNT and YYREEE (reference sequence). The CDR3 here is CASSLARLTANTEAFF. The CDR3 DNA reads TGTGCCAGCAGCTTGGCCCGGCTGACAGCGAACACTGAAGCTTTCTTT.

The chain links TRBV6-6 to TRBJ2-3; either TRBD1 or TRBD2 may fit D (5 bases each). In germline, CDR1 is MNHNY, CDR2 SVGAGI (reference sequence). The CDR3 is 16 residues long. V shed 1 base and J shed 5 bases, with 16 bases lying between them. The CDR3 sequence: CASSYYARGRGDTQYF. The CDR3 DNA reads TGTGCCAGCAGTTACTATGCTCGGGGAAGGGGAGATACGCAGTATTTT.

This clone was seen only once. The same CDR3 also results from other DNA sequences found in this sample. CDR3 protein: CASSSGLAGYNEQFF. The CDR3 DNA sequence: TGTGCCAGCAGCTCCGGACTAGCGGGATACAATGAGCAGTTCTTC. The chain combines TRBV7-2 with TRBJ2-1; 12 bases match TRBD2. This CDR3 is built from 15 residues. The germline V gene encodes CDR1 SGHTA and CDR2 FQGNSA. The V gene end was trimmed by 4 bases and the J gene end by 4 bases; junction bases not matched to a gene: 2.